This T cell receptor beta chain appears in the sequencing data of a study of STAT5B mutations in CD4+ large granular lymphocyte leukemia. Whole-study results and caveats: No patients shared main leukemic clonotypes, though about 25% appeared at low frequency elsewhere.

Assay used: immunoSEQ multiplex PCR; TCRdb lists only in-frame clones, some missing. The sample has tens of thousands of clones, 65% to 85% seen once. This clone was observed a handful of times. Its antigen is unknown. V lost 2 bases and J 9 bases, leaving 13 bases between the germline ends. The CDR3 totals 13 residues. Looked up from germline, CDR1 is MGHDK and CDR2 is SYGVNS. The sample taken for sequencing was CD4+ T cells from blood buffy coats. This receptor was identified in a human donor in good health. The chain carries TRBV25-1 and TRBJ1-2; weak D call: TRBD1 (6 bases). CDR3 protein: CASSERRGGSYTF. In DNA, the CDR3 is TGTGCCAGCAGTGAACGCAGAGGGGGAAGCTACACCTTC.